Listed below are T cell receptor beta chains from one sample, sequenced in a study of blood T cell repertoires in COVID-19. Profiling relied on immunoSEQ multiplex PCR, and the TCRdb table lists in-frame clones only, not all of them. Among tens of thousands of clones listed, 85% to 90% were seen once. Sequenced material: peripheral blood. The receptors come from a woman aged 60 to 75 with COVID-19, enrolled during active disease. Each CDR3 is given with its conserved first and last residue. Fields, in order: CDR3 protein, CDR3 DNA, D gene, V gene, J gene, clone size. D genes are given only for firm matches. Part of the rows lack a size; the others show once, few, many or a class for expanded clones.

cdr3_aa: CASSYPQGTTPNF; cdr3_nt: TGTGCCAGCAGCTATCCACAGGGAACGACCCCGAATTTT; d_call: NA; v_call: TRBV7-2; j_call: TRBJ1-5; clone_size: NA
cdr3_aa: CASSPRQGVGANVLTF; cdr3_nt: TGTGCCAGCTCACCACGCCAGGGGGTTGGGGCCAACGTCCTGACTTTC; d_call: TRBD1; v_call: TRBV18; j_call: TRBJ2-6; clone_size: NA
cdr3_aa: CASRHHGTAYGYTF; cdr3_nt: TGTGCCAGCAGACACCACGGGACAGCCTATGGCTACACCTTC; d_call: TRBD1; v_call: TRBV11-2; j_call: TRBJ1-2; clone_size: NA
cdr3_aa: CASRLTGNSNQPQHF; cdr3_nt: TGTGCCAGCAGGTTGACAGGGAATAGCAATCAGCCCCAGCATTTT; d_call: TRBD1; v_call: TRBV6-5; j_call: TRBJ1-5; clone_size: NA
cdr3_aa: CASTRGEGGQHF; cdr3_nt: TGTGCCAGCACCCGAGGGGAGGGAGGCCAGCATTTT; d_call: NA; v_call: TRBV6-6; j_call: TRBJ1-5; clone_size: NA
cdr3_aa: CASSSAGTSVYNEQFF; cdr3_nt: TGTGCCAGCAGCTCGGCCGGGACTAGCGTTTACAATGAGCAGTTCTTC; d_call: TRBD2; v_call: TRBV4-2; j_call: TRBJ2-1; clone_size: NA
cdr3_aa: CASSYSVRGPENSNQPQHF; cdr3_nt: TGTGCCAGCAGTTACTCGGTCAGGGGGCCAGAGAATAGCAATCAGCCCCAGCATTTT; d_call: TRBD1; v_call: TRBV6-2/TRBV6-3; j_call: TRBJ1-5; clone_size: NA
cdr3_aa: CASSRRWGLGGSGANVLTF; cdr3_nt: TGTGCCAGCAGCCGGAGGTGGGGACTGGGGGGCTCTGGGGCCAACGTCCTGACTTTC; d_call: NA; v_call: TRBV7-2; j_call: TRBJ2-6; clone_size: NA
cdr3_aa: CASSRGTGQNEKLFF; cdr3_nt: TGTGCCAGCAGCCGCGGGACAGGGCAGAATGAAAAACTGTTTTTT; d_call: TRBD1; v_call: TRBV3-1/TRBV3-2; j_call: TRBJ1-4; clone_size: NA
cdr3_aa: CASSYSLAGGGSGANVLTF; cdr3_nt: TGTGCCAGCAGTTACTCCTTGGCAGGGGGCGGATCTGGGGCCAACGTCCTGACTTTC; d_call: TRBD1; v_call: TRBV6-2/TRBV6-3; j_call: TRBJ2-6; clone_size: NA
cdr3_aa: CASSVGSGTHTEAFF; cdr3_nt: TGTGCCAGCAGCGTAGGTAGCGGGACACACACTGAAGCTTTCTTT; d_call: NA; v_call: TRBV9; j_call: TRBJ1-1; clone_size: NA
cdr3_aa: CASSFWAERNQPQHF; cdr3_nt: TGTGCCAGTAGTTTCTGGGCAGAGAGAAATCAGCCCCAGCATTTT; d_call: NA; v_call: TRBV19; j_call: TRBJ1-5; clone_size: once
cdr3_aa: CASSLRQEGANQPQHF; cdr3_nt: TGTGCCAGCAGCCTAAGACAGGAAGGGGCTAATCAGCCCCAGCATTTT; d_call: NA; v_call: TRBV7-2; j_call: TRBJ1-5; clone_size: NA
cdr3_aa: CATLTMGPITGELFF; cdr3_nt: TGCGCCACCCTCACCATGGGCCCAATCACCGGGGAGCTGTTTTTT; d_call: NA; v_call: TRBV5-1; j_call: TRBJ2-2; clone_size: NA
cdr3_aa: CASSLMVGASSGANVLTF; cdr3_nt: TGTGCCAGCAGCTTAATGGTAGGAGCGAGCTCTGGGGCCAACGTCCTGACTTTC; d_call: NA; v_call: TRBV7-9; j_call: TRBJ2-6; clone_size: NA
cdr3_aa: CASSPSGRGTGELFF; cdr3_nt: TGTGCCAGCAGCCCGAGCGGGAGGGGTACCGGGGAGCTGTTTTTT; d_call: TRBD2; v_call: TRBV7-9; j_call: TRBJ2-2; clone_size: NA
cdr3_aa: CAWNRGRISYEQYF; cdr3_nt: TGTGCCTGGAATAGGGGGCGAATCTCCTACGAGCAGTACTTC; d_call: TRBD1; v_call: TRBV30; j_call: TRBJ2-7; clone_size: once
cdr3_aa: CASSQNSNQPQHF; cdr3_nt: TGTGCCAGCTCTCAGAATAGCAATCAGCCCCAGCATTTT; d_call: NA; v_call: TRBV7-3; j_call: TRBJ1-5; clone_size: NA
cdr3_aa: CASGAGSDTQYF; cdr3_nt: TGTGCCAGCGGGGCAGGATCGGATACGCAGTATTTT; d_call: NA; v_call: TRBV12-3/TRBV12-4; j_call: TRBJ2-3; clone_size: NA
cdr3_aa: CASRLRENTEAFF; cdr3_nt: TGTGCCAGCAGGCTCAGGGAGAACACTGAAGCTTTCTTT; d_call: NA; v_call: TRBV6-5; j_call: TRBJ1-1; clone_size: once
cdr3_aa: CASSLGGTSETQYF; cdr3_nt: TGCGCCAGCAGCTTGGGGGGGACATCAGAGACCCAGTACTTC; d_call: NA; v_call: TRBV5-1; j_call: TRBJ2-5; clone_size: once
cdr3_aa: CASSDSTGGYNEQFF; cdr3_nt: TGTGCCAGCAGTGACTCGACAGGGGGCTACAATGAGCAGTTCTTC; d_call: TRBD1; v_call: TRBV6-4; j_call: TRBJ2-1; clone_size: NA
cdr3_aa: CASSPPTAYNEQFF; cdr3_nt: TGTGCCAGCAGTCCCCCGACTGCCTACAATGAGCAGTTCTTC; d_call: NA; v_call: TRBV3-1/TRBV3-2; j_call: TRBJ2-1; clone_size: NA
cdr3_aa: CASSRGLAGGSYNEQFF; cdr3_nt: TGTGCCAGCAGTCGGGGACTAGCGGGGGGATCCTACAATGAGCAGTTCTTC; d_call: TRBD2; v_call: TRBV6-6; j_call: TRBJ2-1; clone_size: once
cdr3_aa: CASSPLLAGVLTGELFF; cdr3_nt: TGTGCCAGCTCACCACTACTAGCGGGAGTTCTCACCGGGGAGCTGTTTTTT; d_call: TRBD2; v_call: TRBV18; j_call: TRBJ2-2; clone_size: NA
cdr3_aa: CASSLSRTGVRGEKLFF; cdr3_nt: TGTGCCAGCAGTTTATCGAGGACAGGGGTAAGGGGCGAAAAACTGTTTTTT; d_call: TRBD1; v_call: TRBV27; j_call: TRBJ1-4; clone_size: NA
cdr3_aa: CSAGDSSNQPQHF; cdr3_nt: TGCAGCGCGGGGGACTCCAGCAATCAGCCCCAGCATTTT; d_call: NA; v_call: TRBV29-1; j_call: TRBJ1-5; clone_size: NA
cdr3_aa: CASSGGTGGSPQHF; cdr3_nt: TGTGCCAGCAGCGGGGGGACAGGGGGCTCACCCCAGCATTTT; d_call: TRBD1; v_call: TRBV7-2; j_call: TRBJ1-5; clone_size: NA
cdr3_aa: CASSFRGGTGPHTQYF; cdr3_nt: TGTGCCAGCAGCTTCCGAGGTGGGACAGGGCCGCATACGCAGTATTTT; d_call: TRBD1; v_call: TRBV5-6; j_call: TRBJ2-3; clone_size: NA
cdr3_aa: CASSFGTAGHTIYF; cdr3_nt: TGTGCCAGCAGCTTCGGGACAGCGGGTCACACCATATATTTT; d_call: TRBD1; v_call: TRBV13; j_call: TRBJ1-3; clone_size: NA
cdr3_aa: CASRTGGPGNTIYF; cdr3_nt: TGTGCCAGCAGAACAGGGGGCCCTGGAAACACCATATATTTT; d_call: TRBD1; v_call: TRBV6-5; j_call: TRBJ1-3; clone_size: NA
cdr3_aa: CASSGPGQGFEQYF; cdr3_nt: TGTGCCAGCAGTGGGCCGGGACAGGGTTTCGAGCAGTACTTC; d_call: TRBD1; v_call: TRBV28; j_call: TRBJ2-7; clone_size: NA
cdr3_aa: CATSREQYYEQYF; cdr3_nt: TGTGCCACCAGCAGAGAACAGTACTACGAGCAGTACTTC; d_call: NA; v_call: TRBV15; j_call: TRBJ2-7; clone_size: NA
cdr3_aa: CASSPMGLVGNQPQHF; cdr3_nt: TGTGCCAGCAGCCCCATGGGACTTGTTGGCAATCAGCCCCAGCATTTT; d_call: NA; v_call: TRBV7-2; j_call: TRBJ1-5; clone_size: few
cdr3_aa: CASSLGGDLYEQYF; cdr3_nt: TGTGCCAGCAGCTTAGGCGGGGACCTGTACGAGCAGTACTTC; d_call: NA; v_call: TRBV7-9; j_call: TRBJ2-7; clone_size: NA
cdr3_aa: CASSLTDGGSYGYTF; cdr3_nt: TGTGCCAGCAGTTTAACCGATGGGGGGAGCTATGGCTACACCTTC; d_call: NA; v_call: TRBV27; j_call: TRBJ1-2; clone_size: NA
cdr3_aa: CASSVTYYNEQFF; cdr3_nt: TGTGCCAGCAGCGTTACATATTACAATGAGCAGTTCTTC; d_call: NA; v_call: TRBV9; j_call: TRBJ2-1; clone_size: NA
cdr3_aa: CASRPLTGDGYTF; cdr3_nt: TGTGCCAGCAGGCCACTGACAGGGGATGGCTACACCTTC; d_call: TRBD1; v_call: TRBV27; j_call: TRBJ1-2; clone_size: NA
cdr3_aa: CATSTWQATYEQYF; cdr3_nt: TGTGCCACTTCAACGTGGCAGGCGACCTACGAGCAGTACTTC; d_call: NA; v_call: TRBV7-9; j_call: TRBJ2-7; clone_size: NA
cdr3_aa: CASSEASRPRGEQYF; cdr3_nt: TGTGCCAGCAGTGAAGCGTCGAGGCCTCGGGGCGAGCAGTACTTC; d_call: NA; v_call: TRBV6-1; j_call: TRBJ2-7; clone_size: once
cdr3_aa: CASSSLRTSYNEQFF; cdr3_nt: TGCGCCAGCAGCTCCTTACGCACTAGTTACAATGAGCAGTTCTTC; d_call: NA; v_call: TRBV5-1; j_call: TRBJ2-1; clone_size: NA
cdr3_aa: CSVTWAGDEQFF; cdr3_nt: TGCAGCGTTACTTGGGCTGGCGATGAGCAGTTCTTC; d_call: NA; v_call: TRBV29-1; j_call: TRBJ2-1; clone_size: NA